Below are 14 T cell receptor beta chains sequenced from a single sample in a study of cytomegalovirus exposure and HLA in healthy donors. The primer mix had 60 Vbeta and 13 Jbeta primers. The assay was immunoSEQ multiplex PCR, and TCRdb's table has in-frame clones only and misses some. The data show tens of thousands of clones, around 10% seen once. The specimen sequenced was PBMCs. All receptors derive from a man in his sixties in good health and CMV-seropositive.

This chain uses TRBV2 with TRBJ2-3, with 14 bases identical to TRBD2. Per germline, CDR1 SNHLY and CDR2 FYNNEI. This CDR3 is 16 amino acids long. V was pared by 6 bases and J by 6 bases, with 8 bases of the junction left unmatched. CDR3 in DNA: TGTGCCAGCAGGAAGGGACTAGCGGGAGAGGGCGATACGCAGTATTTT. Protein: CASRKGLAGEGDTQYF.

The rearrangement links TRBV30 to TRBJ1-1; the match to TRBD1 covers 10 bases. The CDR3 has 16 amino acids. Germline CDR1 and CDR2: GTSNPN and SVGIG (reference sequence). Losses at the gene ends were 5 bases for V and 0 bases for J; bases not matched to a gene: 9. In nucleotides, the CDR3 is TGTGCCTGGTCCTGGACAGGGGGACGATTGAACACTGAAGCTTTCTTT. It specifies CAWSWTGGRLNTEAFF. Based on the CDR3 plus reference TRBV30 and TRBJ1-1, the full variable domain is SQTIHQWPATLVQPVGSPLSLECTVEGTSNPNLYWYRQAAGRGLQLLFYSVGIGQISSEVPQNLSASRPQDRQFILSSKKLLLSDSGFYLCAWSWTGGRLNTEAFFGQGTRLTVV.

The CDR3 reads CASRRRTGGSTGELFF. CDR3 sequence (DNA): TGTGCCAGCAGGCGTCGGACAGGGGGAAGCACCGGGGAGCTGTTTTTT. The chain uses TRBV27 and TRBJ2-2, with 10 positions matching TRBD1. Losses at the gene ends were 6 bases for V and 4 bases for J; bases not matched to a gene: 8. The CDR3 runs to 16 residues. Germline V gene sequence: CDR1 MNHEY, CDR2 SMNVEV (reference sequence).

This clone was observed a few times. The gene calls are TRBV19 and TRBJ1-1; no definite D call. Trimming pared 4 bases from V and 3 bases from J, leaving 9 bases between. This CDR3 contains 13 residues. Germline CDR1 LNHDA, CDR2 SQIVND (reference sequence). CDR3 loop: CASSTTDDTEAFF. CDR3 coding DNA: TGTGCCAGTAGTACTACAGACGACACTGAAGCTTTCTTT.

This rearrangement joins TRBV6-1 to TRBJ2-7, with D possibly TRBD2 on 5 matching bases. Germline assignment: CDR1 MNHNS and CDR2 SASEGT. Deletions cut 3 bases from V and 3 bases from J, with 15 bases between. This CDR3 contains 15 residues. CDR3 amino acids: CASSEEDGPFYEQYF. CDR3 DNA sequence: TGTGCCAGCAGTGAGGAGGACGGCCCTTTCTACGAGCAGTACTTC.

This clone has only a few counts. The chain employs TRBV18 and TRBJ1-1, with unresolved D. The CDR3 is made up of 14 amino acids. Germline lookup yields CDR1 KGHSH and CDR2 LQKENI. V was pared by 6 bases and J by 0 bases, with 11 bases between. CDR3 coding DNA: TGTGCCAGCTCGCTAGAACGGGTGAACACTGAAGCTTTCTTT. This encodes CASSLERVNTEAFF.

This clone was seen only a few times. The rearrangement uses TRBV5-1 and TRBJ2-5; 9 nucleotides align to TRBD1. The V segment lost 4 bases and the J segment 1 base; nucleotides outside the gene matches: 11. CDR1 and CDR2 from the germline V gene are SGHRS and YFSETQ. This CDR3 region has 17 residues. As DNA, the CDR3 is TGCGCCAGCAGCGGATTGATTGGGACAGGGCCCCAAGAGACCCAGTACTTC. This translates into CASSGLIGTGPQETQYF.

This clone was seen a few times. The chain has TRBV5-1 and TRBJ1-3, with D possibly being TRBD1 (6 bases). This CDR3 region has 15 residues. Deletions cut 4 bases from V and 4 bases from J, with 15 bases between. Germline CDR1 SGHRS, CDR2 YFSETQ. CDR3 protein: CASSREGEIGNTIYF. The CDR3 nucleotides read TGCGCCAGCAGCCGGGAGGGGGAAATAGGAAACACCATATATTTT.

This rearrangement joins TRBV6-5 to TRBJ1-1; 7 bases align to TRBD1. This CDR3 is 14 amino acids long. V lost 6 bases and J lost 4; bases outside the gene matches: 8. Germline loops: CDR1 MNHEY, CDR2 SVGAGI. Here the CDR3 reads CASRVTGLITEAFF. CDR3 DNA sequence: TGTGCCAGCAGAGTGACAGGGCTTATCACTGAAGCTTTCTTT.

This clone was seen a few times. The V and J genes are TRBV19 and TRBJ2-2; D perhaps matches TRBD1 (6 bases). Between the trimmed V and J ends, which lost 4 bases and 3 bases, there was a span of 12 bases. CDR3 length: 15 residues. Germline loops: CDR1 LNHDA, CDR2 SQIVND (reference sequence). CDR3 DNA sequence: TGTGCCAGTAGTACCGGACAGCCTTACACCGGGGAGCTGTTTTTT. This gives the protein CASSTGQPYTGELFF.

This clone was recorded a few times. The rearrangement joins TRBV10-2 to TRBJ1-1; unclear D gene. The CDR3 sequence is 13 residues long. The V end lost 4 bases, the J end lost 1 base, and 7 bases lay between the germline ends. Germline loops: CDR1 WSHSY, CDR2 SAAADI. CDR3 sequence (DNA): TGCGCCAGCAGTGGGGCGGGGAACACTGAAGCTTTCTTT. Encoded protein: CASSGAGNTEAFF.

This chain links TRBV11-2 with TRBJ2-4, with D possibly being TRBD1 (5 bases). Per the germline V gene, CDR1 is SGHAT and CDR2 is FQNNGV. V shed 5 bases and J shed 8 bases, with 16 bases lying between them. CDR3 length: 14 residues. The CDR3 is CASSPRALGDIQYF. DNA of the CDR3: TGTGCCAGCAGCCCCCGGGCTTTAGGGGACATTCAGTACTTC.

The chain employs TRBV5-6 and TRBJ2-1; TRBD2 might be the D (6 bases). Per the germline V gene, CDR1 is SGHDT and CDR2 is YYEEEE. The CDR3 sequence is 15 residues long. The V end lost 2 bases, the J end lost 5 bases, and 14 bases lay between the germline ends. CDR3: CASSLVLAVNNEQFF. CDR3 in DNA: TGTGCCAGCAGCTTAGTGTTAGCGGTTAACAATGAGCAGTTCTTC.

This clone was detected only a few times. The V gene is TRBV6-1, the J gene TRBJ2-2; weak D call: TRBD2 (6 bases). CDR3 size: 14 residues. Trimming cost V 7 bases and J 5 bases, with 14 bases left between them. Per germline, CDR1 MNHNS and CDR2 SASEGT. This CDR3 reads CASTPNRGTGELFF. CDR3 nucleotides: TGTGCCAGCACACCAAATCGGGGGACCGGGGAGCTGTTTTTT.